This T cell receptor (beta chain) was obtained from a study of T cell responses to AZD1222 COVID-19 vaccine. Repertoires were generated with immunoSEQ multiplex PCR, while TCRdb's copy carries only in-frame clones and drops some. The table has around 140,000 clones, over 75% seen once. Germline V lookup: CDR1 MRHNA, CDR2 SNTAGT. This CDR3 is 12 amino acids long. Trimming took 7 bases from V and 5 from J, leaving 12 bases between them. This specimen consisted of peripheral blood, obtained on day 0 of AZD1222 vaccination. This TCR was recovered from an adult in good health. V gene TRBV6-4 combines with J gene TRBJ2-7; D unclear. The chain's CDR3 is CASIPRTNEQYF. In DNA form, the CDR3 reads TGTGCCAGCATCCCCAGGACCAACGAGCAGTACTTC.